The rows below give T cell receptor beta chains drawn from one sample of a study of regulatory T cells in long-lasting Graves disease. Via MiXCR, TCRdb re-called the multiplex PCR reads, giving one row per CDR3 protein. The sample records roughly 700,000 distinct CDR3 sequences, around 32% being singletons. The sample consisted of peripheral blood mononuclear cells (PBMCs), taken when the disease was refractory, from a patient treated with antithyroid drugs. The source of these receptors is a female donor with Graves disease. CDR3s include the opening cysteine and the closing phenylalanine or tryptophan. A D gene is named only where the DNA matches it firmly. Rows give clone size only sometimes, using once, few, many, or a class for an expanded clone.

>TRBV29-1|NA|TRBJ2-5|NA
CSVEGGSRETQYF
TGCAGCGTTGAGGGGGGATCCCGAGAGACCCAGTACTTC
>TRBV29-1|NA|TRBJ2-7|TRBD1
CSGDRNTSIPYEQYF
TGCAGCGGGGACAGGAACACCTCAATACCCTACGAGCAGTACTTC
>TRBV29-1|NA|TRBJ2-2|TRBD2
CSVGLAFTGELFF
TGCAGCGTTGGACTAGCCTTCACCGGGGAGCTGTTTTTT
>TRBV28|many|TRBJ2-7|TRBD1
CASSSSWTGEEQYF
TGTGCCAGCAGTTCTTCCTGGACAGGGGAAGAGCAGTACTTC
>TRBV6-2/TRBV6-3|few|TRBJ1-1|NA
CASSYHGSGAAFF
TGTGCCAGCAGTTATCATGGGTCCGGGGCCGCTTTCTTT
>TRBV29-1|few|TRBJ2-2|NA
CSVGRGDTGELFF
TGCAGCGTTGGCAGGGGGGACACCGGGGAGCTGTTTTTT
>TRBV20-1|many|TRBJ1-5|NA
CSVKQGEQPQHF
TGCAGTGTTAAACAGGGAGAACAGCCCCAGCATTTT
>TRBV27|few|TRBJ2-4|NA
CASVGSKNIQYF
TGTGCCAGCGTAGGGTCTAAAAACATTCAGTACTTC
>TRBV6-1|few|TRBJ1-1|NA
CASPEVRYTEAFF
TGTGCCAGCCCCGAGGTCCGTTACACTGAAGCTTTCTTT
>TRBV6-1|NA|TRBJ1-1|NA
CASQTEALNTEAFF
TGTGCCAGCCAAACGGAGGCCTTGAACACTGAAGCTTTCTTT
>TRBV5-1|NA|TRBJ1-1|NA
CASSLGPANAEAFF
TGCGCCAGCAGCTTGGGGCCAGCGAACGCTGAAGCTTTCTTT
>TRBV4-1|few|TRBJ1-4|NA
CASSQGTVHEKLFF
TGCGCCAGCAGCCAAGGGACAGTGCATGAAAAACTGTTTTTT
>TRBV5-1|few|TRBJ1-5|TRBD1
CASSPGQGASSNQPQHF
TGCGCCAGCAGCCCCGGACAGGGGGCGAGTAGCAATCAGCCCCAGCATTTT
>TRBV20-1|few|TRBJ2-5|TRBD2
CSARDPRASGGPWIETQYF
TGCAGTGCTAGAGACCCCCGGGCTAGCGGGGGGCCGTGGATAGAGACCCAGTACTTC
>TRBV12-3/TRBV12-4|few|TRBJ2-7|TRBD2
CASSPTRREGLYEQYF
TGTGCCAGCAGTCCCACTCGGCGGGAGGGCCTATACGAGCAGTACTTC
>TRBV10-3|few|TRBJ2-2|NA
CAISESGNTGELFF
TGTGCCATCAGTGAGAGTGGAAACACCGGGGAGCTGTTTTTT
>TRBV12-3/TRBV12-4|few|TRBJ2-2|NA
CASSLALGAGELFF
TGTGCCAGCAGTTTAGCGCTCGGGGCCGGGGAGCTGTTTTTT
>TRBV7-3|few|TRBJ1-2|NA
CASSLEGTANYGYTF
TGTGCCAGCAGCTTGGAAGGGACCGCTAACTATGGCTACACCTTC
>TRBV7-2|NA|TRBJ2-7|NA
CASSLVPGIYEQYF
TGTGCCAGCAGCTTAGTGCCAGGGATCTACGAGCAGTACTTC
>TRBV20-1|once|TRBJ2-2|NA
CSARTRNTGELFF
TGCAGTGCCAGGACGAGGAACACCGGGGAGCTGTTTTTT
>TRBV12-3/TRBV12-4|few|TRBJ1-5|NA
CASSVRANSGNQPQHF
TGTGCCAGCAGTGTCCGGGCCAACAGCGGCAATCAGCCCCAGCATTTT
>TRBV9|few|TRBJ1-1|TRBD1
CASSAGQGLTNTEAFF
TGTGCCAGCAGCGCGGGACAGGGGCTGACGAACACTGAAGCTTTCTTT
>TRBV11-1|many|TRBJ1-1|NA
CASSLVSGNTEAFF
TGTGCCAGCAGCTTAGTTTCCGGGAACACTGAAGCTTTCTTT
>TRBV27|many|TRBJ1-5|NA
CASRPTGYSNQPQHF
TGTGCCAGCAGACCGACAGGCTATAGCAATCAGCCCCAGCATTTT
>TRBV6-5|NA|TRBJ2-7|NA
CASSYPRTRPKNEQYF
TGTGCCAGCAGTTACCCCAGGACAAGACCTAAGAACGAGCAGTACTTC
>TRBV28|few|TRBJ1-6|TRBD1
CASSSAGTGGVSPLHF
TGTGCCAGCAGTTCGGCCGGGACAGGGGGTGTTTCACCCCTCCACTTT
>TRBV28|few|TRBJ1-5|TRBD1
CASSLWEGQGLNQPQHF
TGTGCCAGCAGTTTATGGGAGGGACAGGGCCTCAATCAGCCCCAGCATTTT
>TRBV5-1|NA|TRBJ1-1|NA
CASSPGSGMNTEAFF
TGCGCCAGCAGCCCGGGATCAGGGATGAACACTGAAGCTTTCTTT
>TRBV11-2|NA|TRBJ1-1|NA
CASVIPKTQGTEAFF
TGTGCCAGCGTAATTCCTAAGACCCAGGGGACTGAAGCTTTCTTT
>TRBV15|NA|TRBJ2-2|NA
CATSRDGLEGGELFF
TGTGCCACCAGCAGAGATGGGTTAGAGGGCGGGGAGCTGTTTTTT
>TRBV19|few|TRBJ1-5|NA
CASTARGQPQHF
TGTGCCAGTACCGCACGAGGGCAGCCCCAGCATTTT
>TRBV4-1|NA|TRBJ1-6|TRBD1
CASSRQGQRNSPLHF
TGCGCCAGCAGCCGACAGGGACAAAGAAATTCACCCCTCCACTTT
>TRBV6-4|NA|TRBJ2-5|NA
CASSRSGPRLQETQYF
TGTGCCAGCAGCCGATCCGGGCCAAGGCTTCAAGAGACCCAGTACTTC
>TRBV5-1|NA|TRBJ2-5|NA
CASSRKQGGVGGETQYF
TGCGCCAGCAGCCGAAAACAGGGCGGAGTTGGAGGGGAGACCCAGTACTTC
>TRBV5-1|NA|TRBJ2-6|NA
CASSLDGVGGANVLTF
TGCGCCAGCAGCTTGGATGGTGTTGGGGGGGCCAACGTCCTGACTTTC
>TRBV28|NA|TRBJ1-1|NA
CASSLSGAQNTEAFF
TGTGCCAGCAGTTTATCAGGGGCGCAAAACACTGAAGCTTTCTTT
>TRBV7-6|NA|TRBJ1-1|NA
CASSLETAGITEAFF
TGTGCCAGCAGCTTAGAGACGGCGGGGATCACTGAAGCTTTCTTT